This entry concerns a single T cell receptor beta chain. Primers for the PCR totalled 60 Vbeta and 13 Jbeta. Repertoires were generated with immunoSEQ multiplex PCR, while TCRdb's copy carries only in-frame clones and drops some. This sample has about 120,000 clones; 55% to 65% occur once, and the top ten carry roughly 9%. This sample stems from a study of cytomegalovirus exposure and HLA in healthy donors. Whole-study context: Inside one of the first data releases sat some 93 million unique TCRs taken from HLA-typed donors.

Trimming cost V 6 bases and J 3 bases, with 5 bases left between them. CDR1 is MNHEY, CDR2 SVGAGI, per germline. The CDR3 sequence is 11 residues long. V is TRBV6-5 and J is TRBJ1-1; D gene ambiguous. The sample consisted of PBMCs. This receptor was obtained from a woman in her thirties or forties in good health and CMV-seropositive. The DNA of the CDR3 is TGTGCCAGCAGCACGGACACTGAAGCTTTCTTT. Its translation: CASSTDTEAFF.